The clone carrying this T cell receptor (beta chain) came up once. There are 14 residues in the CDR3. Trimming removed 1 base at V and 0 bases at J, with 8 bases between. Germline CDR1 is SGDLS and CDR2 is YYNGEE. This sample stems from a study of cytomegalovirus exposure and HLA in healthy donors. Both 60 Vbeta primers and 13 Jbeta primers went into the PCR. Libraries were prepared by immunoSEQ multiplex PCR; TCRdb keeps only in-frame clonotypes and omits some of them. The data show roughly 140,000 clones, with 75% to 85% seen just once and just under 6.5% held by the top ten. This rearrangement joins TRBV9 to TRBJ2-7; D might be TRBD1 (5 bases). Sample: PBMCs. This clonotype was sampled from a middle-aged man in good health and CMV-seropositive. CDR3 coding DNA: TGTGCCAGCAGCGTAAGGGGAAGCTCCTACGAGCAGTACTTC. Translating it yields CASSVRGSSYEQYF.